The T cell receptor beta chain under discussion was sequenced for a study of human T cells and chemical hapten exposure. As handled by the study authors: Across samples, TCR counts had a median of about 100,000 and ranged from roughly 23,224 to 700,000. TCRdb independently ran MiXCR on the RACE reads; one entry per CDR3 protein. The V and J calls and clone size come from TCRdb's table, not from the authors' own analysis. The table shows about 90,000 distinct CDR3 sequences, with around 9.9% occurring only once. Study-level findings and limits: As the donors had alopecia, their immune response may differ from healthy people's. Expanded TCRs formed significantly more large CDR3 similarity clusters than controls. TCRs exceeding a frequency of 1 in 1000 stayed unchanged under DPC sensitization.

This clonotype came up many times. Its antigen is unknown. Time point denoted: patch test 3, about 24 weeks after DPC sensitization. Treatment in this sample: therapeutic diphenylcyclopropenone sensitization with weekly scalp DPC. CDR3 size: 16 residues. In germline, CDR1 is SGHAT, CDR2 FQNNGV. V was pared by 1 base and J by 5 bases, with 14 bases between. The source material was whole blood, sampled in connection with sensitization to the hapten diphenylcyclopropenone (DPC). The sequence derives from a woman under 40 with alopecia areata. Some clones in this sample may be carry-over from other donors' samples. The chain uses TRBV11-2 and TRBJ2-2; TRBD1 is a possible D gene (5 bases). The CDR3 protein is CASSLVSRVGTGELFF. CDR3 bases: TGTGCCAGCAGCTTAGTTTCCAGGGTCGGAACCGGGGAGCTGTTTTTT.